This T cell receptor (beta chain) was sequenced for a study of shared clonotypes between healthy human individuals. Whole-study context: Per-donor plates numbered three CD4 naive, three CD4 memory, two CD8 naive and one CD8 memory. Study-wide results and caveats: Sequencing of the sorted subsets was shown by rarefaction to be incomplete despite large depth. The study drew on few donors, limiting represented genetic and exposure-history diversity.

The naive CD8 subset, CD45RO-negative cells positively selected for CCR7, excluded terminally differentiated effector memory CD45RA+ cells. In the case of this clone: Antigen: not known. The same CDR3 can be traced to other DNA sequences in this sample.

It was across several immunoSEQ plates that each subset's genomic DNA was evenly split. TCRdb keeps only in-frame clones here, not all; method: immunoSEQ multiplex PCR. Among 800,000 or so clones, around 96% were seen once, and the ten largest hold less than 0.25%. The ends were cut back, 3 bases at V and 1 base at J, with 9 bases in the middle. CDR1 and CDR2 (germline): MNHEY, SMNVEV (reference sequence). The CDR3 covers 14 residues. Sequenced material: naive CD8+ T cells sorted from blood. The chain has TRBV27 and TRBJ1-1; tentative D call: TRBD1 (6 bases). This sequence was found in a man aged 30 to 45 in good health. CDR3 nucleotides: TGTGCCAGCAGTTTGGGGGGGCGGAACACTGAAGCTTTCTTT. Its protein is CASSLGGRNTEAFF.